This passage covers 13 T cell receptor beta chains from one sample sequenced in a study of radiotherapy plus CTLA-4 blockade in lung cancer. Clones were read by immunoSEQ multiplex PCR, and TCRdb kept only the in-frame ones, dropping some. The top ten hold roughly 23% of the sample, which has tens of thousands of clones, 60% to 85% seen once. The sample here was peripheral blood, taken from a patient treated with radiotherapy plus ipilimumab. The receptors were sampled from a human donor with non-small cell lung cancer whose response to radiotherapy plus ipilimumab could not be evaluated. Some clones in this sample may be carry-over from other donors' samples.

This clone is a singleton in its sample. The V call is TRBV2, the J call TRBJ2-7; 8 bases line up with TRBD1. The V segment lost 4 bases and the J segment 4 bases; nucleotides outside the gene matches: 3. This CDR3 comprises 13 residues. Per the germline V gene, CDR1 is SNHLY and CDR2 is FYNNEI. The CDR3 DNA reads as TGTGCCAGCAGTGGACAGGGGCGATACGAGCAGTACTTC. Encoded protein: CASSGQGRYEQYF. The full variable domain, in which reference TRBV2 and TRBJ2-7 provide the parts outside the CDR3, is EPEVTQTPSHQVTQMGQEVILRCVPISNHLYFYWYRQILGQKVEFLVSFYNNEISEKSEIFDDQFSVERPDGSNFTLKIRSTKLEDSAMYFCASSGQGRYEQYFGPGTRLTVT.

The chain couples TRBV11-2 to TRBJ2-7; the D gene is possibly TRBD2 (7 bases). Trimming took off 5 bases at V and 0 bases at J, with 17 bases between the two ends. This CDR3 comprises 16 residues. Germline values: CDR1 SGHAT, CDR2 FQNNGV. The CDR3 coding sequence is TGTGCCAGCAGCCTCACGGAGGGGGGGCCCTCCTACGAGCAGTACTTC. Translated, it gives CASSLTEGGPSYEQYF.

The chain joins TRBV19 to TRBJ2-5; 10 bases map to TRBD2. The J segment lost 4 bases and the V segment lost 4 bases, leaving 6 bases of the junction unmatched. CDR3 size: 15 residues. The germline V gene encodes CDR1 LNHDA and CDR2 SQIVND (reference sequence). In DNA, the CDR3 is TGTGCCAGTAGTACGAGCGGGGGGGCCGGAGAGACCCAGTACTTC. Translating gives CASSTSGGAGETQYF.

This chain joins TRBV2 and TRBJ1-2; D ambiguous. This CDR3 is built from 14 residues. Germline V gene lookup returns CDR1 SNHLY and CDR2 FYNNEI. Trimming took off 3 bases at V and 0 bases at J, with 8 bases between the two ends. The CDR3 nucleotides are TGTGCCAGCAGTGACAGTTTAACTAACTATGGCTACACCTTC. It is translated as CASSDSLTNYGYTF. Full variable domain (rest looked up from reference TRBV2 and TRBJ1-2): EPEVTQTPSHQVTQMGQEVILRCVPISNHLYFYWYRQILGQKVEFLVSFYNNEISEKSEIFDDQFSVERPDGSNFTLKIRSTKLEDSAMYFCASSDSLTNYGYTFGSGTRLTVV.

The rearrangement links TRBV28 to TRBJ1-1; maybe TRBD1 (5 bases). Germline loops: CDR1 MDHEN, CDR2 SYDVKM. The CDR3 is 12 amino acids. V dropped 6 bases and J dropped 7 bases, with 12 bases sitting between them. CDR3 nucleotide sequence: TGTGCCAGCAGAATAATTCAGGGTGAAGCTTTCTTT. This sequence encodes CASRIIQGEAFF. Based on the CDR3 plus reference TRBV28 and TRBJ1-1, the full variable domain is DVKVTQSSRYLVKRTGEKVFLECVQDMDHENMFWYRQDPGLGLRLIYFSYDVKMKEKGDIPEGYSVSREKKERFSLILESASTNQTSMYLCASRIIQGEAFFGQGTRLTVV.

The chain carries TRBV6-4 and TRBJ2-1, with D unclear. The CDR3 length is 14 residues. Trimming took off 6 bases at V and 9 bases at J, with 18 bases between the two ends. In germline, CDR1 is MRHNA, CDR2 SNTAGT. CDR3 in DNA: TGTGCCAGCAGACGATCGATACCCCACGGTGAGCAGTTCTTC. This translates into CASRRSIPHGEQFF.

This chain connects TRBV6-6 to TRBJ1-2; 8 positions match TRBD1. The germline V gene encodes CDR1 MNHNY and CDR2 SVGAGI (reference sequence). V was clipped by 6 bases and J by 3 bases; unmatched bases: 6. The CDR3 extends over 14 amino acids. CDR3 amino acids: CASSTQTGDYGYTF. The CDR3, as DNA: TGTGCCAGCAGCACGCAGACAGGGGACTATGGCTACACCTTC.

The rearrangement links TRBV7-6 to TRBJ1-6; unclear D gene. This CDR3 has 14 amino acids. Trimming cost V 8 bases and J 1 base, with 9 bases left between them. Germline CDR1 and CDR2: SGHVS and FNYEAQ. The chain's CDR3 is CASSRGSYNSPLHF. The DNA for the CDR3 is TGTGCCAGCTCTCGGGGTTCCTATAATTCACCCCTCCACTTT. Drawing the rest from reference TRBV7-6 and TRBJ1-6, the complete variable domain is GAGVSQSPRYKVTKRGQDVALRCDPISGHVSLYWYRQALGQGPEFLTYFNYEAQQDKSGLPNDRFSAERPEGSISTLTIQRTEQRDSAMYRCASSRGSYNSPLHFGNGTRLTVT.

V and J are TRBV5-6 and TRBJ1-6, with TRBD1 identical over 11 bases. Losses at the gene ends were 2 bases for V and 13 bases for J; bases not matched to a gene: 5. There are 14 residues in the CDR3. Germline V gene lookup returns CDR1 SGHDT and CDR2 YYEEEE. CDR3 loop: CASSFGTGGYPLHF. The CDR3 DNA reads as TGTGCCAGCAGCTTCGGGACAGGGGGATATCCCCTCCACTTT. The entire variable domain, with the rest obtained from reference TRBV5-6 and TRBJ1-6, is as follows: DAGVTQSPTHLIKTRGQQVTLRCSPKSGHDTVSWYQQALGQGPQFIFQYYEEEERQRGNFPDRFSGHQFPNYSSELNVNALLLGDSALYLCASSFGTGGYPLHFGNGTRLTVT.

The sample holds one count of this clone. V and J are TRBV7-9 and TRBJ2-3; TRBD1 might be the D (6 bases). The germline gives CDR1 SEHNR, CDR2 FQNEAQ (reference sequence). The CDR3 is 16 residues long. The V end was cut by 7 bases, the J end by 1 base, with 18 bases between. The CDR3 coding sequence is TGTGCCAGCACCTCCCTGGGGTGGGGGCGCACAGATACGCAGTATTTT. Translating it yields CASTSLGWGRTDTQYF.

This chain connects TRBV2 to TRBJ1-6, with TRBD1 matching over 10 bases. Germline V gives CDR1 SNHLY, CDR2 FYNNEI. CDR3 size: 14 residues. After removal of 8 bases from V and 10 bases from J, the junction contained 8 bases not matched to a gene. The CDR3 DNA is TGTGCCAGCCCTGAAGGACAGGGGGGGTCACCCCTCCACTTT. Translated, it gives CASPEGQGGSPLHF.

The chain links TRBV5-4 to TRBJ1-1; TRBD1 agrees at 7 bases. The trim removed 4 bases at V and 1 base at J, leaving 7 bases unmatched. The germline CDR1 and CDR2 sequences are SGHNT and YYREEE (reference sequence). This CDR3 is built from 15 residues. CDR3: CASSPTTGANTEAFF. The CDR3 bases are TGTGCCAGCAGCCCGACCACAGGGGCGAACACTGAAGCTTTCTTT.

This clone came up once. The chain has TRBV5-4 and TRBJ1-3; D unresolved. Germline-derived CDR1 and CDR2 are SGHNT and YYREEE (reference sequence). CDR3 size: 15 residues. Trimming took 7 bases from V and 7 from J, leaving 21 bases between them. CDR3 residues: CASYRDTQKQNTIYF. Here the CDR3 DNA reads TGTGCCAGCTACCGCGACACCCAAAAGCAGAACACCATATATTTT.